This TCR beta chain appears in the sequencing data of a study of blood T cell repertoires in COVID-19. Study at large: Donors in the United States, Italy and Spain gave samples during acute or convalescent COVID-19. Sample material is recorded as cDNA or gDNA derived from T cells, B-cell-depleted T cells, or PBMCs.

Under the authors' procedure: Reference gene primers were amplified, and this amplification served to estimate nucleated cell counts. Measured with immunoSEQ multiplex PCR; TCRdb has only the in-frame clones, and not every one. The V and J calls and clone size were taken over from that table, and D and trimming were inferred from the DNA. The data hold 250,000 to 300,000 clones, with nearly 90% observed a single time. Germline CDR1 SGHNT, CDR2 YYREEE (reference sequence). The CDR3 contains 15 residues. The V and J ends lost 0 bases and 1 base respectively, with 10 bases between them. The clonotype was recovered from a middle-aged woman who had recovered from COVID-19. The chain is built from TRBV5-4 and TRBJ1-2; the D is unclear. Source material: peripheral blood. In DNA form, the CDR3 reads TGTGCCAGCAGCTTGGCGGGTAGGAATAACTATGGCTACACCTTC. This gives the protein CASSLAGRNNYGYTF. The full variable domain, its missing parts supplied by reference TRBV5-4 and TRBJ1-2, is ETGVTQSPTHLIKTRGQQVTLRCSSQSGHNTVSWYQQALGQGPQFIFQYYREEENGRGNFPPRFSGLQFPNYSSELNVNALELDDSALYLCASSLAGRNNYGYTFGSGTRLTVV.